The 8 T cell receptor beta chains below all came from one sample that was sequenced in a study of blood T cell repertoires in COVID-19. The table came from immunoSEQ multiplex PCR; TCRdb's copy has only in-frame clones and leaves some out. This sample has a few hundred thousand clones, with roughly nine tenths found just once. What was sequenced was peripheral blood. These receptors were obtained from a woman aged 30 to 39 with COVID-19, enrolled during active disease.

This sequence joins TRBV6-2 or TRBV6-3 and TRBJ1-5; possible D gene TRBD1, 5 bases. Germline lookup yields CDR1 MNHEY and CDR2 SVGEGT. Trimming left V 5 bases short and J 0 bases short, with 23 bases between. This CDR3 spans 19 amino acids. CDR3 residues: CASSHPGTSGGYSNQPQHF. The CDR3 region has the DNA TGTGCCAGCAGTCACCCCGGGACTTCTGGGGGTTATAGCAATCAGCCCCAGCATTTT.

V gene TRBV6-5 combines with J gene TRBJ2-7; tentatively, D is TRBD2 (5 bases). Germline CDR1 and CDR2: MNHEY and SVGAGI. V was cut by 4 bases and J by 3 bases, with 10 bases left in between. The CDR3 loop spans 13 amino acids. The CDR3 bases are TGTGCCAGCAGTTCCGGGAACTTCTACGAGCAGTACTTC. It codes for CASSSGNFYEQYF.

This sequence joins TRBV30 and TRBJ2-2, with TRBD1 matching 11 bases. The CDR3 is made up of 15 amino acids. The V gene end was trimmed by 2 bases and the J gene end by 7 bases; junction bases not matched to a gene: 6. Germline V gene data show CDR1 as GTSNPN and CDR2 as SVGIG (reference sequence). The CDR3 nucleotides read TGTGCCTGGAGTCCGGACAGGGGGCGCGGCGGGGAGCTGTTTTTT. This encodes CAWSPDRGRGGELFF.

The chain joins TRBV2 to TRBJ2-1; 7 bases fit TRBD2. V shed 1 base, J shed 3 bases, and the junction held 9 bases outside the gene matches. Per the germline V gene, CDR1 is SNHLY and CDR2 is FYNNEI. The CDR3 sequence is 17 residues long. The CDR3 nucleotides read TGTGCCAGCAGTGAAGAAGGCGGGACGGGGGGCTACAATGAGCAGTTCTTC. Its protein is CASSEEGGTGGYNEQFF. Together with reference TRBV2 and TRBJ2-1, the CDR3 gives the full variable domain: EPEVTQTPSHQVTQMGQEVILRCVPISNHLYFYWYRQILGQKVEFLVSFYNNEISEKSEIFDDQFSVERPDGSNFTLKIRSTKLEDSAMYFCASSEEGGTGGYNEQFFGPGTRLTVL.

The chain uses TRBV27 and TRBJ1-1, with D perhaps matching TRBD1 (5 bases). CDR1 is MNHEY and CDR2 is SMNVEV in the germline V gene (reference sequence). This CDR3 spans 14 amino acids. The germline V and J ends were trimmed by 2 bases and 5 bases, with 12 bases remaining between them. In DNA form, the CDR3 reads TGTGCCAGCAGTTTAACCGGGGGTATGACTGAAGCTTTCTTT. Its translation: CASSLTGGMTEAFF.

The rearrangement links TRBV28 to TRBJ2-7; no definite D call. The ends were cut back, 3 bases at V and 4 bases at J, with 10 bases in the middle. Germline CDR1 MDHEN, CDR2 SYDVKM. The CDR3 sequence is 13 residues long. The CDR3 loop is CASSFPRSYEQYF. The CDR3 DNA sequence: TGTGCCAGCAGTTTCCCCCGTAGTTACGAGCAGTACTTC.

The chain links TRBV29-1 to TRBJ2-1, with D perhaps TRBD2 (6 bases). V lost 6 bases, J lost 1 base, and 10 bases lay in between. Per the germline V gene, CDR1 is SQVTM and CDR2 is ANQGSEA. This CDR3 contains 13 residues. The CDR3 here is CSVGGVSYNEQFF. Written as DNA, the CDR3 is TGCAGCGTGGGGGGTGTGTCCTACAATGAGCAGTTCTTC.

This chain uses TRBV2 with TRBJ1-2; TRBD1 is a possible D gene (5 bases). This CDR3 has 17 residues. Germline values: CDR1 SNHLY, CDR2 FYNNEI. V was clipped by 6 bases and J by 3 bases, with 23 bases between them. CDR3 nucleotides: TGTGCCAGCAGGGAATCCTCGGGAGGGACGACGGACTATGGCTACACCTTC. Amino acid sequence: CASRESSGGTTDYGYTF.